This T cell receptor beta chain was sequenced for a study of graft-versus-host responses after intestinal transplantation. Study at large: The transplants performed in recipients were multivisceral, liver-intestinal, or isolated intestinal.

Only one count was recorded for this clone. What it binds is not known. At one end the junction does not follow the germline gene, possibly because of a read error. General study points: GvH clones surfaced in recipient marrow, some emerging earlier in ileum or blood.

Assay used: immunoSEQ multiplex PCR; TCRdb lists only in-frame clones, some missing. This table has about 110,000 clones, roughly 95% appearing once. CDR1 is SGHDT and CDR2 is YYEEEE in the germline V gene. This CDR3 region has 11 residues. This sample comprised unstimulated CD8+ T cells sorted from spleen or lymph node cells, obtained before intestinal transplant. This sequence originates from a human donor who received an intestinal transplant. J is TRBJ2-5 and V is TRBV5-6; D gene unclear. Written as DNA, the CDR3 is TGTGCCAGCAGCTTGGTACATGAGCACCACTTC. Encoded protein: CASSLVHEHHF.